Reported below is one T cell receptor (beta chain). Its antigen is unknown. Measured with immunoSEQ multiplex PCR; TCRdb has only the in-frame clones, and not every one. The profile covers roughly 220,000 clones, with roughly 84% appearing a single time and around 15% taken by the ten largest. This specimen belongs to a study of cytomegalovirus exposure and HLA in healthy donors. Whole-study context: The 500 to 750 first-cohort repertoires and the 120 or so validation repertoires shared the same platform, a later analysis reported. The study's findings and limits: It was reportedly the case that the classifier diagnosed cytomegalovirus status with high specificity and sensitivity. Associated with cytomegalovirus, according to the listing, were 150 to 200 TCR beta chains.

The CDR3 totals 15 residues. V shed 0 bases and J 3 bases; nucleotides not matched to a gene: 7. Germline CDR1 reads GTSNPN; CDR2 reads SVGIG (reference sequence). The donors belonged to the roughly 130-subject validation cohort, separate from the roughly 670-subject first cohort. This receptor was obtained from a woman in her twenties or thirties in good health and CMV-seropositive. The V gene is TRBV30, the J gene TRBJ1-1; 7 nucleotides match TRBD1. The sequencing sample was made of PBMCs. The CDR3 spells CAWSVITGDYTEAFF. In DNA, the CDR3 is TGTGCCTGGAGTGTAATAACAGGGGACTACACTGAAGCTTTCTTT.